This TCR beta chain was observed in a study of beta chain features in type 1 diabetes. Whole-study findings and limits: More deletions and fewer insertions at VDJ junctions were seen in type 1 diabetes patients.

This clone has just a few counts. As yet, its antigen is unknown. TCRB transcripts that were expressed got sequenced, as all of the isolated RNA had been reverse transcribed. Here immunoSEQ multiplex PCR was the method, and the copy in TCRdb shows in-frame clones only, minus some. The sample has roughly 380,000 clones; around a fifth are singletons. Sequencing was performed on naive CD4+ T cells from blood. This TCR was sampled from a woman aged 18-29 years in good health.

CDR3 region: CAWSPPGGNQPQHF. The CDR3 DNA is TGTGCCTGGAGTCCTCCAGGGGGGAATCAGCCCCAGCATTTT. This chain joins TRBV30 and TRBJ1-5, with 7 bases that match TRBD1. The CDR3 spans 14 residues. Germline CDR1 reads GTSNPN; CDR2 reads SVGIG (reference sequence). V lost 2 bases, J lost 4 bases, and 5 bases stayed unmatched.